The clone carrying this T cell receptor (beta chain) was seen a handful of times. Its antigen remains unknown. The data are from a study of identical twins. Trimming cost V 1 base and J 1 base, with 11 bases left between them. This CDR3 region has 15 residues. Germline CDR1 is SGHRS and CDR2 is YFSETQ. MiXCR, applied by TCRdb to the 5' RACE reads, yields one record per CDR3 protein. Of 520,000 or so distinct CDR3 sequences detected, less than 25% appear once; the ten largest clones hold around 1%. The study, taken as a whole, reports: Whereas memory repertoires showed no such difference, abundant cord blood beta clonotypes carried fewer insertions.

The sample was also reused in another study, on T cells expressing NK-cell markers. That report adds: With an anti-gamma-delta TCR antibody, sorting in several experiments was kept to alpha-beta TCR T cells. The same clonotypes also predominated in the CD3+CD56-NKG2C+ fraction of several donors. It remained uncertain whether the expanded NKG2C+ T cell clones were specific for HCMV antigens.

The sequence was collected from a woman younger than 30 in good health. The rearrangement uses TRBV5-1 and TRBJ1-1; no clear D gene. Sequenced: CD4+ T cells sorted from blood. CDR3 protein: CASSLRVTPNTEAFF. In DNA, the CDR3 is TGCGCCAGCAGCTTGCGAGTTACACCGAACACTGAAGCTTTCTTT. The entire variable domain, with the rest obtained from reference TRBV5-1 and TRBJ1-1, is as follows: KAGVTQTPRYLIKTRGQQVTLSCSPISGHRSVSWYQQTPGQGLQFLFEYFSETQRNKGNFPGRFSGRQFSNSRSEMNVSTLELGDSALYLCASSLRVTPNTEAFFGQGTRLTVV.